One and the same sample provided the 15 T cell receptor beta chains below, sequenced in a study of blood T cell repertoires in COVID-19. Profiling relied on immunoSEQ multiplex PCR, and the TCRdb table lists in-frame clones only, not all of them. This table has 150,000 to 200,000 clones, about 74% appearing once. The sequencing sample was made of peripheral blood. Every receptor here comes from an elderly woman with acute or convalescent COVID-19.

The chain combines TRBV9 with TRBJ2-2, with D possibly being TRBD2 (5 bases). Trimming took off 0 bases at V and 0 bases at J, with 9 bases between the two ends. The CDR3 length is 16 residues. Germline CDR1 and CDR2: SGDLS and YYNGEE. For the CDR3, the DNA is TGTGCCAGCAGCGTAGGGGAGTTCTCGAACACCGGGGAGCTGTTTTTT. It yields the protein CASSVGEFSNTGELFF.

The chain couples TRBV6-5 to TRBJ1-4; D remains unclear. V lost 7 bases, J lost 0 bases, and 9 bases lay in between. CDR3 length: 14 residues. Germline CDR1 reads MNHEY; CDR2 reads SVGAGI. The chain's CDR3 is CASTHPATNEKLFF. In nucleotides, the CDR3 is TGTGCCAGCACTCATCCAGCAACTAATGAAAAACTGTTTTTT.

The CDR3 nucleotides are TGTGCCATCAGTGAGTCGGGAGACCTCTCCGGGGAGACCCAGTACTTC. Protein: CAISESGDLSGETQYF. V gene TRBV10-3 combines with J gene TRBJ2-5; D is perhaps TRBD2 (5 bases). V lost 0 bases, J lost 5 bases, and 16 bases lay in between. Germline values: CDR1 ENHRY, CDR2 SYGVKD. The CDR3 is made up of 16 amino acids.

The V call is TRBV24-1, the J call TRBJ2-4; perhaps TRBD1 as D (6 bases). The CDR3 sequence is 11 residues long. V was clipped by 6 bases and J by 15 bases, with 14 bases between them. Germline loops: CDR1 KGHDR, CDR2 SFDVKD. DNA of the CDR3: TGTGCCACCAGTACGGGACAAGATAGGTACTTC. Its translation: CATSTGQDRYF.

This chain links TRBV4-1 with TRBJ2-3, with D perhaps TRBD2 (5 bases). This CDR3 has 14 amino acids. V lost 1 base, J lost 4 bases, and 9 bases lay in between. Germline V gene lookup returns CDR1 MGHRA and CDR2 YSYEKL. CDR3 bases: TGCGCCAGCAGCCAAGTGGAAGCGGCAGATACGCAGTATTTT. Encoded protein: CASSQVEAADTQYF.

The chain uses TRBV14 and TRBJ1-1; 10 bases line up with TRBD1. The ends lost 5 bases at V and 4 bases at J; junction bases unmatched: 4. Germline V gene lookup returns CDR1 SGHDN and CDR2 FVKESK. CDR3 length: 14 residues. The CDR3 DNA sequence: TGTGCCAGCAGCGGACAGGGGGTTGTCACTGAAGCTTTCTTT. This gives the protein CASSGQGVVTEAFF. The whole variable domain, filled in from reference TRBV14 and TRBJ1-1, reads EAGVTQFPSHSVIEKGQTVTLRCDPISGHDNLYWYRRVMGKEIKFLLHFVKESKQDESGMPNNRFLAERTGGTYSTLKVQPAELEDSGVYFCASSGQGVVTEAFFGQGTRLTVV.

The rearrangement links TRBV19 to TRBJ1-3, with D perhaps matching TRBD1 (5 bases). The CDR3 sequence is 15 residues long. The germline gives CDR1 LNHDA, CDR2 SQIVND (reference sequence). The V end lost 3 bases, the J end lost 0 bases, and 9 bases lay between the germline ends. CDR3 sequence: CASSIGQGSGNTIYF. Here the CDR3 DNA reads TGTGCCAGTAGTATCGGCCAGGGCTCTGGAAACACCATATATTTT.

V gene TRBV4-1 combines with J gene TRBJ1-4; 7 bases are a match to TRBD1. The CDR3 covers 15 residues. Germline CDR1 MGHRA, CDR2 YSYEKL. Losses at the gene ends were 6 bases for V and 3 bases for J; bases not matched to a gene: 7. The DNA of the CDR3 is TGCGCCAGCAGGTACCGGGACAGCTCTAATGAAAAACTGTTTTTT. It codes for CASRYRDSSNEKLFF.

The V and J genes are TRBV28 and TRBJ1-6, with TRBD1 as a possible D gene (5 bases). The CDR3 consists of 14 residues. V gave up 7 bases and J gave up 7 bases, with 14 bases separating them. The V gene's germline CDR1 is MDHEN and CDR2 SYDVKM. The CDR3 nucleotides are TGTGCCAGCACTTATCAGGGTAGGAATTCACCCCTCCACTTT. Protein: CASTYQGRNSPLHF.

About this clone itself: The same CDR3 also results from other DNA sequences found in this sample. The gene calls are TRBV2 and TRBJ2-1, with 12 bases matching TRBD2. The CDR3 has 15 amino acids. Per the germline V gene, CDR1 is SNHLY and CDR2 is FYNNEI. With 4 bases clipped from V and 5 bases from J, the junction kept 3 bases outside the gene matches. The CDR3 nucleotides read TGTGCCAGCAGTGGTCTAGCGGGAGGGGACAATGAGCAGTTCTTC. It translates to CASSGLAGGDNEQFF.

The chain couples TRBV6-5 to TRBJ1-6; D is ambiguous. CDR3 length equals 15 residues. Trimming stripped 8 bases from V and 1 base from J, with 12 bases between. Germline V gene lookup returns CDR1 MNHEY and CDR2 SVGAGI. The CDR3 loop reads CASARRESYNSPLHF. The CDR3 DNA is TGTGCCAGCGCTAGAAGGGAGTCCTATAATTCACCCCTCCACTTT.

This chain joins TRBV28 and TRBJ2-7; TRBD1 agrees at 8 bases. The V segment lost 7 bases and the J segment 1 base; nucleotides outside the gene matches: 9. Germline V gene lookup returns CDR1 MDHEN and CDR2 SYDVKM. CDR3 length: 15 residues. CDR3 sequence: CASTPTGTGSYEQYF. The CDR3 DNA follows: TGTGCCAGCACCCCCACCGGGACAGGTTCCTACGAGCAGTACTTC.

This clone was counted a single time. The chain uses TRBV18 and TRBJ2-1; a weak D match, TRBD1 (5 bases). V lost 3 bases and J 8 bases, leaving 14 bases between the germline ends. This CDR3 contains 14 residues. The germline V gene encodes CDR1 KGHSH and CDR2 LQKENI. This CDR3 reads CASSPGIQVDEQFF. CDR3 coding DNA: TGTGCCAGCTCACCGGGGATACAGGTCGATGAGCAGTTCTTC.

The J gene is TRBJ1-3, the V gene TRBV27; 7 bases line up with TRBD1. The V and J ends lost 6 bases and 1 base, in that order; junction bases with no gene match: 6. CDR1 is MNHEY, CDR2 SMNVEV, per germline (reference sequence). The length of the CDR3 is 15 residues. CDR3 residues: CASRELQGSGNTIYF. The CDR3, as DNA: TGTGCCAGCAGGGAACTACAGGGGTCTGGAAACACCATATATTTT.

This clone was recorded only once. The CDR3 here is CSVVTGTYNEQFF. In DNA, the CDR3 is TGCAGCGTTGTGACGGGAACCTACAATGAGCAGTTCTTC. The rearrangement links TRBV29-1 to TRBJ2-1; D possibly corresponds to TRBD2 (5 bases). V lost 4 bases, J lost 2 bases, and 9 bases lay in between. This CDR3 has 13 residues. Germline lookup yields CDR1 SQVTM and CDR2 ANQGSEA.